This T cell receptor beta chain originates from a study of cytomegalovirus exposure and HLA in healthy donors. Study-level results: Exclusion applied to some V segments, including TRBV6-2 and TRBV6-3, as they were indistinguishable. Later work found that TCR association rates differed between HLA loci; DRB1 had the most and HLA-C the fewest. Across donors, presence/absence analyses took sequencing depth to be roughly uniform.

Trimming cost V 0 bases and J 7 bases, with 10 bases left between them. In germline, CDR1 is SGHNT, CDR2 YYREEE (reference sequence). The CDR3 spans 13 residues. With respect to this clone: What it recognizes is unknown.

PCR amplification relied on 60 Vbeta primers (plus 13 Jbeta primers). Using immunoSEQ multiplex PCR, the repertoire was profiled, and TCRdb retains in-frame clones only, with some absent. This sample has over 100,000 clones, with about 82% found just once. The receptor's source is a female donor in good health and CMV-seropositive. What was sequenced was PBMCs. This chain joins TRBV5-4 and TRBJ2-5, with D maybe TRBD2 (5 bases). This chain's CDR3 is CASSLALEGTQYF. The DNA of the CDR3 is TGTGCCAGCAGCTTGGCGCTAGAGGGGACCCAGTACTTC.